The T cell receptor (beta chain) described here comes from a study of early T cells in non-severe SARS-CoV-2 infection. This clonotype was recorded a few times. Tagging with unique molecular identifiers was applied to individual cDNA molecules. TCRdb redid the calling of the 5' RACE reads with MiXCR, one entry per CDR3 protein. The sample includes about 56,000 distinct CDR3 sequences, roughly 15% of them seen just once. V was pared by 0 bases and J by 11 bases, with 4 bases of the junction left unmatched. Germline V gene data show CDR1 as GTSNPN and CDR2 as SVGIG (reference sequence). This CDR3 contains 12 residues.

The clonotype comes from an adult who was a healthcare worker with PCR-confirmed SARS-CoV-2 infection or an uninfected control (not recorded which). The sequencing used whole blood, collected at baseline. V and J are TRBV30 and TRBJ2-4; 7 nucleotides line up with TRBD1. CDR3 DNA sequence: TGTGCCTGGAGTGTACATGGGACAGTTCAGTACTTC. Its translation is CAWSVHGTVQYF.